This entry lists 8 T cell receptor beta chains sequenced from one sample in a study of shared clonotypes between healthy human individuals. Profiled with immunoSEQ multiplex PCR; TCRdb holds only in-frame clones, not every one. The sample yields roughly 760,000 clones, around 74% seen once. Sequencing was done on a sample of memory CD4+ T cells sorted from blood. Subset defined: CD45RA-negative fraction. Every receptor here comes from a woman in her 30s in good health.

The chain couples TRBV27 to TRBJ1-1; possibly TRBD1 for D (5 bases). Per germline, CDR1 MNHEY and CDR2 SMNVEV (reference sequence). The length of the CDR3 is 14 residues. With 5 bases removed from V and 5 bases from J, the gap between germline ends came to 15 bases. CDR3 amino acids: CASSPRSKGTEAFF. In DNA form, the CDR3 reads TGTGCCAGCAGTCCCCGGTCGAAGGGGACTGAAGCTTTCTTT.

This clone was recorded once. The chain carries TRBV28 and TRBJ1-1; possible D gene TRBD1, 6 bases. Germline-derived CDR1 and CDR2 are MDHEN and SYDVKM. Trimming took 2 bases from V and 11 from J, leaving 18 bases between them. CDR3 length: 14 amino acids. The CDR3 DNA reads TGTGCCAGCAGTTTAGGGGCCCTTGTGAGGGGGGCTTTCTTT. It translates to CASSLGALVRGAFF.

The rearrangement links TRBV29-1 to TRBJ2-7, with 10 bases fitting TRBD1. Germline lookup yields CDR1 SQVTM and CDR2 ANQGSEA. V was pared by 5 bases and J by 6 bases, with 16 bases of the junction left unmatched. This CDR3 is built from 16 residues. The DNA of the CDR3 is TGCAGCGTTTTAAATCTTGACAGGGGGCAGGCTAGCGAGCAGTACTTC. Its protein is CSVLNLDRGQASEQYF.

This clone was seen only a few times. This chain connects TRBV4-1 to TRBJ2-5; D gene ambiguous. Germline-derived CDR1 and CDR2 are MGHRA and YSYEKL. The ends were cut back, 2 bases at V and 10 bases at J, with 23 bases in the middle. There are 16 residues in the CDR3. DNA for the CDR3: TGCGCCAGCAGCCAACTGGACGGCCACCCGAGGTTGGTCCAGTACTTC. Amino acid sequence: CASSQLDGHPRLVQYF.

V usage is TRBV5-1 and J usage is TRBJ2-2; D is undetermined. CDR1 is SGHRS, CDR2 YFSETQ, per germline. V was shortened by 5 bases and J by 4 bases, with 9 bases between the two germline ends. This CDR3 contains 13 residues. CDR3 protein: CASSTGATGELFF. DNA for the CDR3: TGCGCCAGCAGTACTGGAGCCACCGGGGAGCTGTTTTTT.

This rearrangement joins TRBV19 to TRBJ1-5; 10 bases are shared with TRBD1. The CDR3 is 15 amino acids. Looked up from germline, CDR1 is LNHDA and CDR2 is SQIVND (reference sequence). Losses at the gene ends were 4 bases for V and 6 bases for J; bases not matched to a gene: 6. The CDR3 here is CASSTTGGAGQPQHF. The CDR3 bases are TGTGCCAGTAGTACGACAGGGGGCGCGGGTCAGCCCCAGCATTTT.

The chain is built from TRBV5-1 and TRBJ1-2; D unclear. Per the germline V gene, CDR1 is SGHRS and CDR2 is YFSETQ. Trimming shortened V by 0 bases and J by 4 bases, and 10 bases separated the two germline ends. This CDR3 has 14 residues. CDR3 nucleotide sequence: TGCGCCAGCAGCTTGGATGGCAGGCGCTATGGCTACACCTTC. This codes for CASSLDGRRYGYTF.

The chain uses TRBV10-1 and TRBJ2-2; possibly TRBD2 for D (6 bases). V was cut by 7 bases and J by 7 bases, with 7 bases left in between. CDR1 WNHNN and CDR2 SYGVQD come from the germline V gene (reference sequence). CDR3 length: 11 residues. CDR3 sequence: CASIGGGELFF. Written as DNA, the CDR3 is TGCGCCAGCATCGGGGGCGGGGAGCTGTTTTTT.